The entry that follows covers one TCR beta chain sequence. V was pared by 8 bases and J by 0 bases, with 11 bases between. The length of the CDR3 is 14 residues. The V gene's germline CDR1 is LNHDA and CDR2 SQIVND (reference sequence). These data belong to a study of blood T cell repertoires in COVID-19. Across the study: Collection of acute and convalescent COVID-19 samples took place in the United States, Italy and Spain. The cDNA or gDNA used as material had been derived from T cells, B-cell-depleted T cells, or PBMCs.

Per the authors' pipeline: Reference gene primers were amplified, and this amplification served to estimate nucleated cell counts. Profiled with immunoSEQ multiplex PCR; TCRdb holds only in-frame clones, not every one. D and trimming were read from the DNA, whereas the V and J calls and clone size are those reported in that table. The data show fewer than 300,000 clones, under 90% seen once. The receptor comes from a woman in her late teens or twenties with acute or convalescent COVID-19. V usage is TRBV19 and J usage is TRBJ1-3; D remains unclear. The sample taken for sequencing was peripheral blood. CDR3 protein: CASARFHSGNTIYF. CDR3 DNA sequence: TGTGCCAGTGCCAGGTTTCACTCTGGAAACACCATATATTTT.